A single sample gave rise to the 5 T cell receptor beta chains below, sequenced in a study of blood T cell repertoires in COVID-19. Using immunoSEQ multiplex PCR, the repertoire was profiled, and TCRdb retains in-frame clones only, with some absent. The profile shows some 290,000 clones, approximately 90% of them singletons. Sequenced sample: PBMCs or T cells enriched from blood (not recorded which). The receptors derive from a woman in her thirties or forties with acute COVID-19.

In its sample, this clone was seen once. CDR3 residues: CASVGDREGYTF. In DNA form, the CDR3 reads TGTGCCAGCGTAGGGGACAGGGAGGGCTACACCTTC. V and J are TRBV28 and TRBJ1-2; 9 bases are shared with TRBD1. Germline values: CDR1 MDHEN, CDR2 SYDVKM. This CDR3 region has 12 residues. V was clipped by 8 bases and J by 8 bases; unmatched bases: 6.

This clone was seen a single time. V usage is TRBV14 and J usage is TRBJ2-2; 9 nucleotides match TRBD2. The germline V gene has CDR1 SGHDN and CDR2 FVKESK. The V gene end was trimmed by 0 bases and the J gene end by 10 bases; junction bases not matched to a gene: 15. The CDR3 spans 18 residues. For the CDR3, the DNA is TGTGCCAGCAGCCAAGATCTGGGACTAGCAACTAGACGTGCGGAGCTGTTTTTT. Encoded protein: CASSQDLGLATRRAELFF.

The chain links TRBV12-5 to TRBJ1-2; D remains unclear. This CDR3 is built from 12 residues. Trimming cost V 0 bases and J 8 bases, with 7 bases left between them. CDR1 and CDR2 (germline): LGHNT, FRNRAP. The CDR3 loop is CASGLVLGGYTF. CDR3 sequence (DNA): TGTGCTAGTGGTTTGGTACTCGGGGGCTACACCTTC. Full variable domain (outside the CDR3, taken from reference TRBV12-5 and TRBJ1-2): DARVTQTPRHKVTEMGQEVTMRCQPILGHNTVFWYRQTMMQGLELLAYFRNRAPLDDSGMPKDRFSAEMPDATLATLKIQPSEPRDSAVYFCASGLVLGGYTFGSGTRLTVV.

This rearrangement joins TRBV24-1 to TRBJ1-1; 7 bases align to TRBD1. This CDR3 is 15 amino acids long. V lost 4 bases to trimming and J lost 8 bases; unmatched junction nucleotides: 12. Germline V gene sequence: CDR1 KGHDR, CDR2 SFDVKD. CDR3 DNA sequence: TGTGCCACCAGTGACTCCGGGACAGAAAATGTAGAAGCTTTCTTT. Protein sequence: CATSDSGTENVEAFF.

This CDR3 is CASSEQGDYGYTF. DNA for the CDR3: TGTGCCAGCAGTGAACAGGGGGACTATGGCTACACCTTC. The rearrangement links TRBV2 to TRBJ1-2, with TRBD1 identical over 7 bases. Germline loops: CDR1 SNHLY, CDR2 FYNNEI. CDR3 length: 13 residues. V lost 2 bases, J lost 3 bases, and 0 bases stayed unmatched.